The table lists the clone carrying this T cell receptor (beta chain) with a count of one. The antigen remains unidentified. Exposure to brentuximab vedotin varied, and each patient had relapsed following autologous stem cell transplantation. The data derive from a study of PD-1 blockade in classical Hodgkin lymphoma. Study observations and caveats: TCR diversity in CD4+, not CD8+, cells rose significantly by C4D1.

This CDR3 spans 15 amino acids. V was pared by 4 bases and J by 6 bases, with 19 bases between. The germline gives CDR1 MNHEY, CDR2 SVGAGI. Profiling relied on immunoSEQ multiplex PCR, and the TCRdb table lists in-frame clones only, not all of them. The repertoire holds some 13,000 clones, around 87% seen once, with 30% to 45% in the top ten. The TCR was taken from a human donor with classical Hodgkin lymphoma. The rearrangement uses TRBV6-5 and TRBJ2-7, with D perhaps assigned TRBD1 or TRBD2 (5 bases each). The sample here was peripheral blood mononuclear cells (PBMCs), taken at baseline. The CDR3 sequence: CASSSPDTGRREQYF. Written as DNA, the CDR3 is TGTGCCAGCAGTTCCCCAGACACGGGGCGTCGCGAGCAGTACTTC.